Below, one T cell receptor beta chain is given with its context. The length of the CDR3 is 12 residues. Germline V gene lookup returns CDR1 DFQATT and CDR2 SNEGSKA (reference sequence). V lost 5 bases and J lost 5; bases outside the gene matches: 4. TCRdb ran MiXCR on the RT-PCR reads and lists one entry per CDR3 protein. The table includes some 4,200 distinct CDR3 sequences, around 34% detected once. V is TRBV20-1 and J is TRBJ1-2; 8 bases are shared with TRBD1. The sequencing sample was made of memory CD4+ T cells from salivary gland. This clonotype was sampled from a female donor with primary Sjogren's syndrome. The CDR3 DNA reads as TGCAGTGCTGTCCGGACAGGGTATGGCTACACCTTC. Translation gives CSAVRTGYGYTF.